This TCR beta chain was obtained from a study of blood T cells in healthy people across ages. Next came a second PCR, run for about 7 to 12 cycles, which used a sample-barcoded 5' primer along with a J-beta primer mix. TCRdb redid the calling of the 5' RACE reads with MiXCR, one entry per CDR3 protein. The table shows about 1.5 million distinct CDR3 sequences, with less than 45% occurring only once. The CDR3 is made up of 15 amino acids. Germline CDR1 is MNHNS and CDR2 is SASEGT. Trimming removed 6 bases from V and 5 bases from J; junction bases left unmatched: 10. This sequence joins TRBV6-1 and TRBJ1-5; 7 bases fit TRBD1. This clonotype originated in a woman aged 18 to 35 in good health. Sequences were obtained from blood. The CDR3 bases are TGTGCCAGCAGCCCCCTGACAGGGATACATCAGCCCCAGCATTTT. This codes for CASSPLTGIHQPQHF.